Listed below are T cell receptor beta chains from one sample, sequenced in a study of blood T cell repertoires in COVID-19. Using immunoSEQ multiplex PCR, the repertoire was profiled, and TCRdb retains in-frame clones only, with some absent. The sample consists of over 250,000 clones, 70% to 90% of them appearing once. Sequences were obtained from PBMCs or T cells enriched from blood (not recorded which). Source of these receptors: a woman between 25 and 40 years old who had recovered from COVID-19. CDR3s include the opening cysteine and the closing phenylalanine or tryptophan. A D gene is named only where the DNA matches it firmly. Clone size is stated in some rows and not others, as once, few, many or a class when expanded.

TRBJ1-4 | TRBV12-3/TRBV12-4 | . | TRBD1 | TGTGCCAGCAGCAGGGGGCTTGATGAAAAACTGTTTTTT | CASSRGLDEKLFF
TRBJ1-5 | TRBV7-9 | once | . | TGTGCCAGCAGCTTAGGGGGGGAAGTTCAGCCCCAGCATTTT | CASSLGGEVQPQHF
TRBJ1-5 | TRBV5-5 | . | TRBD1 | TGTGCCAGCAGCGGGGACAGGGATCCGTGGAATCAGCCCCAGCATTTT | CASSGDRDPWNQPQHF
TRBJ2-6 | TRBV7-9 | . | TRBD1 | TGTGCCAGCAGGGGACAGTTCTCTGGGGCCAACGTCCTGACTTTC | CASRGQFSGANVLTF
TRBJ1-2 | TRBV11-2 | . | . | TGTGCCAGCAGCTTAGATCTTCGGGTAGGCTACACCTTC | CASSLDLRVGYTF
TRBJ1-4 | TRBV5-1 | . | TRBD1 | TGCGCCAGCAGCTCCCGACAGGGGATGGAGGAAAAACTGTTTTTT | CASSSRQGMEEKLFF
TRBJ1-1 | TRBV21-1 | . | . | TGTGCCAGCAGCATTCCCCCTCCGACAGGGGGGGAGAACACTGAAGCTTTCTTT | CASSIPPPTGGENTEAFF
TRBJ2-3 | TRBV3-1/TRBV3-2 | . | . | TGTGCCAGCAGCCAAGATGAGGCAGGCACAGATACGCAGTATTTT | CASSQDEAGTDTQYF
TRBJ2-5 | TRBV2 | . | . | TGTGCCAGCATCAGAGGGGGGACCCAGTACTTC | CASIRGGTQYF
TRBJ2-5 | TRBV6-5 | . | TRBD2 | TGTGCCAGCTCCTCGGGAGGAGCACATCAAGAGACCCAGTACTTC | CASSSGGAHQETQYF
TRBJ2-2 | TRBV7-9 | . | . | TGTGCCAGCAGCTACACGACAGCGCTCAAGGGGGAGCTGTTTTTT | CASSYTTALKGELFF
TRBJ2-5 | TRBV3-1/TRBV3-2 | . | TRBD2 | TGTGCCAGCAGCCACAACGATGGGCGGGGGGTACAAGAGACCCAGTACTTC | CASSHNDGRGVQETQYF
TRBJ1-6 | TRBV11-3 | . | . | TGTGCCAGCAGCACAGGACGGACCAATTCACCCCTCCACTTT | CASSTGRTNSPLHF
TRBJ2-3 | TRBV9 | . | . | TGTGCCAGCAGTGATCGAAGGGGGAACTCAGATACGCAGTATTTT | CASSDRRGNSDTQYF
TRBJ1-1 | TRBV6-4 | few | TRBD1 | TGTGCCAGCAGAACCCGACAGGGATCGTACACTGAAGCTTTCTTT | CASRTRQGSYTEAFF
TRBJ1-1 | TRBV9 | . | TRBD1 | TGTGCCAGCAGCGCGAACAGGGGGCAAAGCACTGAAGCTTTCTTT | CASSANRGQSTEAFF
TRBJ1-2 | TRBV10-3 | . | TRBD1 | TGTGCCATCAGTGCCGTTCCGGCCGGGACAGGGGACTATGGCTACACCTTC | CAISAVPAGTGDYGYTF
TRBJ1-4 | TRBV10-3 | few | TRBD1 | TGTGCCATCCGATCAGGGGGTCCTAATGAAAAACTGTTTTTT | CAIRSGGPNEKLFF
TRBJ2-1 | TRBV10-3 | . | TRBD1 | TGTGCCATCAGTCCCTCCGGGACAGGGGGCATCGATGAGCAGTTCTTC | CAISPSGTGGIDEQFF
TRBJ1-6 | TRBV7-9 | . | . | TGTGCCAGCAGCCCCTCCAGGACAGCCAGCTCCTATAATTCACCCCTCCACTTT | CASSPSRTASSYNSPLHF
TRBJ1-1 | TRBV4-3 | . | . | TGCGCCAGCAGCCAAGATCTACGGCGGGCCTTGAACACTGAAGCTTTCTTT | CASSQDLRRALNTEAFF
TRBJ1-2 | TRBV7-8 | . | . | TGTGCCAGCAGCTCCCCCCAGGGGTCCTATGGCTACACCTTC | CASSSPQGSYGYTF
TRBJ1-1 | TRBV7-2 | . | . | TGTGCCAGCAGCTCTGCTGGGAAGGGGTCCCCTGAAGCTTTCTTT | CASSSAGKGSPEAFF
TRBJ1-6 | TRBV6-6 | . | TRBD1 | TGTGCCAGCAGTACTGAACGACAGGGTACATCACCCCTCCACTTT | CASSTERQGTSPLHF
TRBJ1-2 | TRBV9 | . | TRBD1 | TGTGCCAGCAGCGCAGTTACAGGGGGCGTAGCTGGCTACACCTTC | CASSAVTGGVAGYTF
TRBJ2-1 | TRBV5-1 | . | TRBD2 | TGCGCCAGCAGCTTGCGCACTAGCGGGGGCCCTGCCTACAATGAGCAGTTCTTC | CASSLRTSGGPAYNEQFF
TRBJ2-1 | TRBV5-8 | . | . | TGTGCCAGCAGCTTGGAGGTATCTTGGGCCGATGAGCAGTTCTTC | CASSLEVSWADEQFF
TRBJ2-1 | TRBV5-6 | . | . | TGTGCCAGCAGCTTGGTTTCTAACAATGAGCAGTTCTTC | CASSLVSNNEQFF
TRBJ1-5 | TRBV4-1 | . | . | TGCGCCAGCAGCACAGGGCGAAATCAGCCCCAGCATTTT | CASSTGRNQPQHF
TRBJ1-2 | TRBV30 | . | . | TGTGCCTGGAGAGAGGGACATAACTATGGCTACACCTTC | CAWREGHNYGYTF
TRBJ1-2 | TRBV5-1 | . | . | TGCGCCAGCAGCTTGTATCGGCCGGAGGTCAATGGCTACACCTTC | CASSLYRPEVNGYTF
TRBJ1-5 | TRBV19 | . | . | TGTGCCAGTAGTAGTGATCCCTGGACTAATCAGCCCCAGCATTTT | CASSSDPWTNQPQHF
TRBJ2-5 | TRBV6-5 | . | . | TGTGCCAGCAGTTACAGGGGGTGGGAGACCCAGTACTTC | CASSYRGWETQYF
TRBJ2-1 | TRBV2 | . | . | TGTGCCAGCAGTAAGAGGCAGAACTACAATGAGCAGTTCTTC | CASSKRQNYNEQFF
TRBJ1-2 | TRBV27 | once | TRBD1 | TGTGCCAGCAGTTTCAGGGGACAGGGCGCGTTTGGCTACACCTTC | CASSFRGQGAFGYTF
TRBJ2-2 | TRBV6-6 | . | TRBD2 | TGTGCCAGCAGTTTTGGGACTAGGAACACCGGGGAGCTGTTTTTT | CASSFGTRNTGELFF
TRBJ1-1 | TRBV6-5 | few | TRBD1 | TGTGCCAGCAGTTCAGGGGGAGGCACTGAAGCTTTCTTT | CASSSGGGTEAFF
TRBJ2-7 | TRBV11-2 | . | . | TGTGCCAGCAGCTTAGGACAGCTGACCTACGAGCAGTACTTC | CASSLGQLTYEQYF
TRBJ1-2 | TRBV2 | once | . | TGTGCCAGCAGTCTATCTGGGCAGCCAACCTATGGCTACACCTTC | CASSLSGQPTYGYTF
TRBJ2-5 | TRBV24-1 | . | TRBD2 | TGTGCCACCAGTGAGGGATGGACTAGCGGGGGGCAAGAGACCCAGTACTTC | CATSEGWTSGGQETQYF
TRBJ1-3 | TRBV6-1 | . | . | TGTGCCAGCAGTGAGGGGGCGTGGGGAAACACCATATATTTT | CASSEGAWGNTIYF